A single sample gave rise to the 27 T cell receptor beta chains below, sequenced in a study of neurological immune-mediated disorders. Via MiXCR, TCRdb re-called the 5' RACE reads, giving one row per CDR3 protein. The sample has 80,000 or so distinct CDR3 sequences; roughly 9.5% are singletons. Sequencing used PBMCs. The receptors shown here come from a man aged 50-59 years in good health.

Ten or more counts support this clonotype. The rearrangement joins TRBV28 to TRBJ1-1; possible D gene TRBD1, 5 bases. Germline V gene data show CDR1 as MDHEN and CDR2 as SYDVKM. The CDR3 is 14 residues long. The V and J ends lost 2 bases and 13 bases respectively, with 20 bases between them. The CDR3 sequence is CASSLPRAEGLDFF. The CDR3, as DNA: TGTGCCAGCAGTTTACCCCGGGCCGAGGGGCTGGATTTCTTT.

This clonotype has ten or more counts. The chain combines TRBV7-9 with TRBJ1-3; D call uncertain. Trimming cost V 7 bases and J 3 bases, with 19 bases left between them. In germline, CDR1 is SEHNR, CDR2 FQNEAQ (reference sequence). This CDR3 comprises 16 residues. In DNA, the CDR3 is TGTGCCAGCACCGAACCAAGGACTGATCTTGGAAACACCATATATTTT. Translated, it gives CASTEPRTDLGNTIYF.

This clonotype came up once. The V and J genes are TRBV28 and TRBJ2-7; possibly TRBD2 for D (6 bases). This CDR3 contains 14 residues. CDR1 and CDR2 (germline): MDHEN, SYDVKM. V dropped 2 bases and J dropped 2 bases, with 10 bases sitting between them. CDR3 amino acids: CASSLGLTPYEQYF. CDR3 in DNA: TGTGCCAGCAGTTTAGGACTAACTCCCTACGAGCAGTACTTC.

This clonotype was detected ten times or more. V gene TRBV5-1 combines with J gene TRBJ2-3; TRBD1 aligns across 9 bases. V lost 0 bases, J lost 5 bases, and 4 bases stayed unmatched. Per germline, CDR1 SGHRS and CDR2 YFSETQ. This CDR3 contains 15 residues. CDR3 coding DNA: TGCGCCAGCAGCTTGGGGGACAGGGTGGGAGATACGCAGTATTTT. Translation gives CASSLGDRVGDTQYF.

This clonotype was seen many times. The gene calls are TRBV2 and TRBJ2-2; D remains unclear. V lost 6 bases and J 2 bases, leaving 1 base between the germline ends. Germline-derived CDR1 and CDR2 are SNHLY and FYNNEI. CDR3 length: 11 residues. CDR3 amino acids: CASRNTGELFF. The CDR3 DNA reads TGTGCCAGCAGAAACACCGGGGAGCTGTTTTTT.

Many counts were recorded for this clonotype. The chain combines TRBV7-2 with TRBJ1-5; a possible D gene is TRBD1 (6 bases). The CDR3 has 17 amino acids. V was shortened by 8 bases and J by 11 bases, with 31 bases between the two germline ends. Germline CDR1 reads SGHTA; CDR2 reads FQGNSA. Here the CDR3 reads CASSDIEGTRGGVAQHF. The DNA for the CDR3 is TGTGCCAGCTCCGACATAGAGGGGACAAGGGGAGGTGTAGCCCAGCATTTT.

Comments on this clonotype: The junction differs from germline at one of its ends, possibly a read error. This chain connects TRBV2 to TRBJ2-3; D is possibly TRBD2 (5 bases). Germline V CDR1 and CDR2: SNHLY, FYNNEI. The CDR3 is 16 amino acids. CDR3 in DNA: TGTGCCAGTAGTGGTCGGAGTAGCGTAAGCACAGTTACGCAGTATTTT. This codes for CASSGRSSVSTVTQYF. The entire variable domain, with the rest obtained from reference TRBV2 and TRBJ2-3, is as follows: EPEVTQTPSHQVTQMGQEVILRCVPISNHLYFYWYRQILGQKVEFLVSFYNNEISEKSEIFDDQFSVERPDGSNFTLKIRSTKLEDSAMYFCASSGRSSVSTVTQYFGPGTRLTVL.

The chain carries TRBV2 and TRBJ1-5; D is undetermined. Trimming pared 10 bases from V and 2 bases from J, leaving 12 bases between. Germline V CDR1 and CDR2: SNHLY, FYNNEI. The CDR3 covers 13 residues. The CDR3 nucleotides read TGTGCCATCTCTTTCGGGTGCAATCAGCCCCAGCATTTT. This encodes CAISFGCNQPQHF.

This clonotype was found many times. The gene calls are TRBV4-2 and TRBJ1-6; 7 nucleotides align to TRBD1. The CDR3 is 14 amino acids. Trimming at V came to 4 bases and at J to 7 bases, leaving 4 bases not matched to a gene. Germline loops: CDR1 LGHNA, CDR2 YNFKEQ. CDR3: CASSRGQENSPLHF. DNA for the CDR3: TGTGCCAGCAGCCGTGGACAGGAAAATTCACCCCTCCACTTT.

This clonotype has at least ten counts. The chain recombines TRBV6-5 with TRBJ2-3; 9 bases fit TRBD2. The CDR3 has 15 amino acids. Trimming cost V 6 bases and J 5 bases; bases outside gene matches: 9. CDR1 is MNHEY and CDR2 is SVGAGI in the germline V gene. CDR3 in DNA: TGTGCCAGCAGCTTGGGAGCGGGGGGTGGAGATACGCAGTATTTT. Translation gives CASSLGAGGGDTQYF.

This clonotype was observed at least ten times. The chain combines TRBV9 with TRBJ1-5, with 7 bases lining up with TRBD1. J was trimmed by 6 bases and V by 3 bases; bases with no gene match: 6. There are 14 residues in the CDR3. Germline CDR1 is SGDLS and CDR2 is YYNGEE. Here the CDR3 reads CASSAQGGGQPQHF. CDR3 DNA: TGTGCCAGCAGCGCCCAGGGGGGTGGTCAGCCCCAGCATTTT.

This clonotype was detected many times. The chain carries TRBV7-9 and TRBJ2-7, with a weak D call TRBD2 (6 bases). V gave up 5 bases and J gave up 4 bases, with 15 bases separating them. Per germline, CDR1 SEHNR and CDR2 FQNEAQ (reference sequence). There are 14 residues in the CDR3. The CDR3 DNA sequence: TGTGCCAGCAGCCCTAGTCTAGCGTCTTACGAGCAGTACTTC. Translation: CASSPSLASYEQYF.

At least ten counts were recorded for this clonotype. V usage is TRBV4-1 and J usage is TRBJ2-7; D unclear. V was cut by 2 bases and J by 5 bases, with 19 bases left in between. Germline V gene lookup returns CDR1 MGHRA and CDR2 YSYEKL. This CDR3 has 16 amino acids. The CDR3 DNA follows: TGCGCCAGCAGCCAAAAGGGCCCGGAGCGAGGTAACGAGCAGTACTTC. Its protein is CASSQKGPERGNEQYF.

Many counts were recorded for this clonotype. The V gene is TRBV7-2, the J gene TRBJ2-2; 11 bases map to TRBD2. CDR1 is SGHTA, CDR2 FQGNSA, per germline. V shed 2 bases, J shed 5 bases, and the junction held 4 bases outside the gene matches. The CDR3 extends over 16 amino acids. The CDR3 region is CASSLTSGRSTGELFF. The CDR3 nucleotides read TGTGCCAGCAGCTTAACTAGCGGGAGATCTACCGGGGAGCTGTTTTTT.

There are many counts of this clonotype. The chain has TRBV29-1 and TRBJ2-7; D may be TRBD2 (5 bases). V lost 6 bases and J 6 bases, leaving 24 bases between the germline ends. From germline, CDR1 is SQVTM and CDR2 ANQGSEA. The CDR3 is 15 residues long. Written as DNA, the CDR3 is TGCAGCGTGGGCGAGTTAGGGCGGGTCGAACGCGAGCAGTACTTC. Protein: CSVGELGRVEREQYF.

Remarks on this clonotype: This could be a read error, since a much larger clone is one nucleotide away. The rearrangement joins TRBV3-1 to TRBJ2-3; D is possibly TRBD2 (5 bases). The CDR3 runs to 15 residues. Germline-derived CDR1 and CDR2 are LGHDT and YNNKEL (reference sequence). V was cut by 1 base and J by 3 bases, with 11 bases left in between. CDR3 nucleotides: TGTGCCAGCAGCCAAGTTGGACTGGGGACAGATACGCAGTATTTT. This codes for CASSQVGLGTDTQYF.

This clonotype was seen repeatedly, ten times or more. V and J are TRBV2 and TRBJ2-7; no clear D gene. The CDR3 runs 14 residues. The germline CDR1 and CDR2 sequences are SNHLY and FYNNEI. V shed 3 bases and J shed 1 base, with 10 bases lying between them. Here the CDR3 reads CASSERRMSYEQYF. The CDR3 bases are TGTGCCAGCAGTGAGAGAAGGATGTCCTACGAGCAGTACTTC.

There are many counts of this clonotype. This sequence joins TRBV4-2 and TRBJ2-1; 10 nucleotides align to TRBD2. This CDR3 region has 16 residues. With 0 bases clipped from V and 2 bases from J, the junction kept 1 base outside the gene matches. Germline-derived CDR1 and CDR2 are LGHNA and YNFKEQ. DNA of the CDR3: TGTGCCAGCAGCCAAGAAAGCGGGGGGGCCTACAATGAGCAGTTCTTC. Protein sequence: CASSQESGGAYNEQFF.

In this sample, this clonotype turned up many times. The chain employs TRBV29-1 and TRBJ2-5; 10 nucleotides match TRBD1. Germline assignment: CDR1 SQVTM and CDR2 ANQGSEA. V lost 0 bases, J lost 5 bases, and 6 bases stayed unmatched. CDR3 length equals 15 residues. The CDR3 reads CSVEEGQGIVETQYF. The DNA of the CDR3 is TGCAGCGTTGAAGAGGGACAGGGGATTGTGGAGACCCAGTACTTC.

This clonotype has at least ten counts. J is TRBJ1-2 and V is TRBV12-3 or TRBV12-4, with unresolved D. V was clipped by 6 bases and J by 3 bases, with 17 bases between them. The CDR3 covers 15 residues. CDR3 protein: CASSLLAAGYYGYTF. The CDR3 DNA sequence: TGTGCCAGCAGCCTTCTGGCCGCAGGCTACTATGGCTACACCTTC.

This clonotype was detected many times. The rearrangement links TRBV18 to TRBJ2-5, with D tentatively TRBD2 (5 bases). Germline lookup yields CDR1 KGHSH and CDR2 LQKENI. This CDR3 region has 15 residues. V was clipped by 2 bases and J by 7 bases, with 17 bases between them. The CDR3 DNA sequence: TGTGCCAGCTCACCAACTCAGGAGGCCGGGTCGACCCAGTACTTC. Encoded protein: CASSPTQEAGSTQYF.

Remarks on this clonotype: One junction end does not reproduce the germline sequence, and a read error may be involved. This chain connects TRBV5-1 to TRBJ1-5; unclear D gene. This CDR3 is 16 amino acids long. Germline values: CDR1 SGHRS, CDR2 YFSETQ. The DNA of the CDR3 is TGCGCCAGCAGCTTGGAAGGCTATAATAGCAATCAGACCCAGCATTTT. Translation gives CASSLEGYNSNQTQHF.

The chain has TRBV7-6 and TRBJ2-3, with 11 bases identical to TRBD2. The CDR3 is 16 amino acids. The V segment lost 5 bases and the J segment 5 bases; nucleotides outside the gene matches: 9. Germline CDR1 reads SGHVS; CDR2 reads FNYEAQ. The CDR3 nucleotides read TGTGCCAGCAGCCCTCCTCCCGGGACTAGCGGAGATACGCAGTATTTT. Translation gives CASSPPPGTSGDTQYF.

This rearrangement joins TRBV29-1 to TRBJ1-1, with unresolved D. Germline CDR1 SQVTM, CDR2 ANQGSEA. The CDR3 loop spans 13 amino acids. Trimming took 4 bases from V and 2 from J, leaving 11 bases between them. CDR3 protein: CSVGTRGNTEAFF. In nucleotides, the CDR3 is TGCAGCGTTGGAACACGGGGTAACACTGAAGCTTTCTTT.

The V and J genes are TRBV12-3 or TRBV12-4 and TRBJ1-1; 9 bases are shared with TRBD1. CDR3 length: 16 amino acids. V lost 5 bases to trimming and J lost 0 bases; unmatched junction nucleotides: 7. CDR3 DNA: TGTGCCAGCAGTCCCAACACAGGGGGCGTGAACACTGAAGCTTTCTTT. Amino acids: CASSPNTGGVNTEAFF.

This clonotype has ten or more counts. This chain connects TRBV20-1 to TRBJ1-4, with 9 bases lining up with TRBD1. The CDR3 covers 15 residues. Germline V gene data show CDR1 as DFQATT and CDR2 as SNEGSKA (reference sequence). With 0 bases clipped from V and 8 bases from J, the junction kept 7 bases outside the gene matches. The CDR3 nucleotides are TGCAGTGCTAGAGAGGGGACAGGGAGTGGAGAAAAACTGTTTTTT. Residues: CSAREGTGSGEKLFF.

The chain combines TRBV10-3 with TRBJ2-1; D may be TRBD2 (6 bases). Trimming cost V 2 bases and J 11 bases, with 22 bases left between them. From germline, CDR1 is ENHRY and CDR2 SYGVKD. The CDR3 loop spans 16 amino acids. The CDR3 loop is CAISEPVGGVADKQFF. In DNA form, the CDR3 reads TGTGCCATCAGTGAGCCTGTGGGCGGGGTGGCCGATAAGCAGTTCTTC.